The T cell receptor (beta chain) described here comes from a study of blood T cell repertoires in COVID-19. Turning to the study itself: Material from acute and convalescent COVID-19 was sourced from the United States, Italy and Spain. PBMCs, B-cell-depleted T cells, or T cells provided the cDNA or gDNA that made up the material.

Trimming cost V 3 bases and J 0 bases; bases outside gene matches: 9. The CDR3 consists of 17 residues. Germline values: CDR1 MNHEY, CDR2 SMNVEV (reference sequence). Authors' data handling: Estimation of nucleated cell counts was performed using reference gene primer amplification. Sequencing used immunoSEQ multiplex PCR; TCRdb keeps in-frame clones, though not all of them. The V and J calls and clone size were taken over from that table, and D and trimming were inferred from the DNA. The sample holds about 110,000 clones, around four fifths seen once. The V gene is TRBV27, the J gene TRBJ2-7; 9 bases are a match to TRBD2. The TCR originated in a woman in her 70s with acute or convalescent COVID-19. Sequences were obtained from peripheral blood. The CDR3 here is CASSFGPVSGSSYEQYF. For the CDR3, the DNA is TGTGCCAGCAGTTTTGGACCCGTTAGCGGGAGCTCCTACGAGCAGTACTTC.